The T cell receptor (beta chain) under discussion was sequenced for a study of T cell clonality in common variable immunodeficiency. Study conclusions and caveats: Fewer deletions and N-nucleotide insertions were reportedly seen in common variable immunodeficiency TCR beta sequences. Links between repertoire features and CVID complications were heterogeneity-limited.

The protocol was immunoSEQ multiplex PCR, while the TCRdb copy is restricted to in-frame clones and leaves out a portion. The sample is made up of approximately 57,000 clones, none counted only once. Germline-derived CDR1 and CDR2 are SNHLY and FYNNEI. The CDR3 has 13 residues. The sample holds many counts of this clone. No antigen is known for it. The read halts 3 residues ahead of the CDR3 end, with the missing end drawn from the germline J gene. This chain uses TRBV2 with TRBJ1-2; TRBD1 matches at 7 bases. The sequencing input was peripheral blood mononuclear cells. This TCR was recovered from a person aged 18 to 69 in good health. Partial CDR3 DNA: TGTGCCAGCAGTGCCGACAGGGCTGGAGGC. Its translation is CASSADRAGG. The full CDR3 sequence reads CASSADRAGGYTF. Full variable domain (rest looked up from reference TRBV2 and TRBJ1-2): EPEVTQTPSHQVTQMGQEVILRCVPISNHLYFYWYRQILGQKVEFLVSFYNNEISEKSEIFDDQFSVERPDGSNFTLKIRSTKLEDSAMYFCASSADRAGGYTFGSGTRLTVV.